Sequencing of this T cell receptor (beta chain) was carried out in a study of Ad26.COV2.S vaccination and SARS-CoV-2 variants. For the study at large: Ad26.COV2.S arm of COV1001 included the donor. The study, taken as a whole, reports: Comparability of non-spike TCR breadth was observed across vaccine and placebo recipients. Researchers cautioned that TCR breadth and depth analyses may have underestimated total T cell responses.

Treatment defined: some 19 received Ad26.COV2.S at low or high dose, single or two shots; about 5 received placebo; per-sample allocation not given. Repertoires come from day 63 after the first vaccine or placebo injection. In the vaccine, an Ad26 vector expressed the SARS-CoV-2 spike of the Wuhan strain. The table came from immunoSEQ multiplex PCR; TCRdb's copy has only in-frame clones and leaves some out. The data contain about 400,000 clones, approximately 90% of them seen just once; the ten biggest clones take up 1.5% to 2%. Note on this clone: Its antigen remains unknown.

Germline loops: CDR1 SGHVS, CDR2 FQNEAQ. CDR3 length: 14 amino acids. V was pared by 2 bases and J by 3 bases, with 8 bases between. The sample consisted of peripheral blood, taken in a trial of Ad26.COV2.S vaccine versus placebo. The gene calls are TRBV7-8 and TRBJ1-5; D remains ambiguous. The sequence came from a person between 18 and 65 years old who received the Ad26.COV2.S COVID-19 vaccine or a placebo. Here the CDR3 DNA reads TGTGCCAGCAGCTTATACGGAATCAATCAGCCCCAGCATTTT. Its protein product is CASSLYGINQPQHF.